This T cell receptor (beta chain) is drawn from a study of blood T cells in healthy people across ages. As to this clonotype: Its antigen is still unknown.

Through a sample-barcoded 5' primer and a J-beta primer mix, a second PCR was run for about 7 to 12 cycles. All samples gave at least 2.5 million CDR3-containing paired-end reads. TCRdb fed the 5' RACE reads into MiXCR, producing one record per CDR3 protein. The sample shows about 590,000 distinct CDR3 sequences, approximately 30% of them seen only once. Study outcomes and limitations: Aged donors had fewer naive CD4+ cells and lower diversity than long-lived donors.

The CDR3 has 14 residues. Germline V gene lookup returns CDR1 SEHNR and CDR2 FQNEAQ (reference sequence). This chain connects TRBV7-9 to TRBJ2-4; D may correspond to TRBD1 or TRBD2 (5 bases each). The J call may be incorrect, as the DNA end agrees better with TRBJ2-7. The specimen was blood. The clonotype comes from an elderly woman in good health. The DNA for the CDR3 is TGTGCCAGCAGCCCCCGGATAGGGGAGTACGAGCAGTACTTC. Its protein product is CASSPRIGEYEQYF.